The next 16 T cell receptor beta chains were all read from a single sample in a study of T cell clonality in common variable immunodeficiency. TCRdb's copy holds only in-frame clones and misses some; the assay was immunoSEQ multiplex PCR. There are some 42,000 clones in the sample, none observed a single time. Sequenced: peripheral blood mononuclear cells. The receptors derive from a person aged 18 to 75 in good health.

Many counts were recorded for this clone. The read gets to within 3 residues of the CDR3 end, and the germline J gene fills in the rest. This chain joins TRBV28 and TRBJ2-3; 8 bases line up with TRBD1. J gave up 2 bases and V 6 bases, and 13 bases lay outside the gene matches. The CDR3 has 17 amino acids. Germline V gives CDR1 MDHEN, CDR2 SYDVKM. The covered CDR3 bases are TGTGCCAGCAGCCCCACACCTCAGACAGGGGTCACAGATACG. Protein: CASSPTPQTGVTDT. Given in full, the CDR3 is CASSPTPQTGVTDTQYF.

The sample holds many counts of this clone. The read comes to an end 3 residues before the CDR3 does, leaving the germline J gene to fill in the end. V and J are TRBV6-7 and TRBJ1-1, with D hard to call. TRBV6-7 is an ORF for which the function is uncertain. Trimming cost V 6 bases and J 6 bases, with 8 bases left between them. The CDR3 covers 11 residues. CDR3 loop: CASRLEAEAFF. CDR3 bases read: TGTGCCAGCAGACTAGAGGCTGAA.

This clone has a count of ten or more. With the read ending 3 residues before the CDR3 end, the germline J gene is used to fill in that end. The chain combines TRBV2 with TRBJ2-5, with TRBD2 identical over 8 bases. The CDR3 consists of 14 residues. CDR1 and CDR2 from the germline V gene are SNHLY and FYNNEI. This CDR3 is CASSEQSGSVTQYF. The sequenced part of the CDR3 DNA is TGTGCCAGCAGTGAGCAAAGCGGGAGCGTAACC.

This clone was counted ten times or more. Sequencing ends 3 residues short of the CDR3 end; the germline J gene provides the rest. The J gene is TRBJ1-2, the V gene TRBV18; the match to TRBD1 covers 9 bases. Germline V gene data show CDR1 as KGHSH and CDR2 as LQKENI. The CDR3 spans 13 residues. V shed 8 bases and J 6 bases; nucleotides not matched to a gene: 7. CDR3 bases read: TGTGCCAGCCGTCCCGGGACAGGGAATGGC. It translates to CASRPGTGNG. The complete CDR3 sequence is CASRPGTGNGYTF. Full variable domain (outside the CDR3, taken from reference TRBV18 and TRBJ1-2): NAGVMQNPRHLVRRRGQEARLRCSPMKGHSHVYWYRQLPEEGLKFMVYLQKENIIDESGMPKERFSAEFPKEGPSILRIQQVVRGDSAAYFCASRPGTGNGYTFGSGTRLTVV.

This clone was counted many times. The CDR3 region is CSAQSDRDRGANEQFF. CDR3 DNA, as far as it was read: TGCAGTGCTCAATCGGACCGGGACAGGGGGGCGAATGAG. V is TRBV20-1 and J is TRBJ2-1; 11 bases match TRBD1. The CDR3 end lies 3 residues beyond the end of the read and is filled in from the germline J gene. Germline V lookup: CDR1 DFQATT, CDR2 SNEGSKA (reference sequence). V shed 5 bases, J shed 7 bases, and the junction held 13 bases outside the gene matches. The length of the CDR3 is 16 residues.

The sample holds many counts of this clone. The CDR3 extends 3 residues past the end of the read, so its final part is completed from the germline J gene. The chain links TRBV20-1 to TRBJ2-3, with 7 bases matching TRBD2. Germline V CDR1 and CDR2: DFQATT, SNEGSKA (reference sequence). The CDR3 has 15 residues. Trimming took 0 bases from V and 3 from J; bases not matched to a gene: 6. The CDR3 DNA, read in part, is TGCAGTGCTAGAGATGGAGCGGGACGGACAGATACG. Amino acids: CSARDGAGRTDT. In full, the CDR3 reads CSARDGAGRTDTQYF.

At least ten counts were recorded for this clone. The CDR3 end is not reached by the read, which stops 3 residues before it; the germline J gene fills it in. This chain connects TRBV20-1 to TRBJ2-3; 7 bases line up with TRBD1. Germline V gives CDR1 DFQATT, CDR2 SNEGSKA (reference sequence). The CDR3 runs 15 residues. Germline trimming cut 0 bases from V and 4 bases from J; bases unmatched to any gene: 7. CDR3 DNA, as far as it was read: TGCAGTGCTAGAGACCCAGCAGGGGGAGCAGATACG. Its translation: CSARDPAGGADT. The full CDR3 is CSARDPAGGADTQYF.

This clone was seen repeatedly, ten times or more. The read ends 3 residues shy of where the CDR3 ends; the end is completed using the germline J gene. The chain is built from TRBV6-1 and TRBJ2-5, with D possibly TRBD1 on 6 matching bases. The V end lost 4 bases, the J end lost 5 bases, and 8 bases lay between the germline ends. There are 12 residues in the CDR3. Per germline, CDR1 MNHNS and CDR2 SASEGT. The CDR3 reads CASSGQGETQYF. CDR3 DNA, as far as it was read: TGTGCCAGCAGTGGTCAGGGGGAGACC.

This clone was observed many times. From the germline J gene comes the end of the CDR3, since the read stops 3 residues before it. The gene calls are TRBV7-9 and TRBJ2-7; 9 bases fit TRBD2. The CDR3 is 13 residues long. Trimming took 5 bases from V and 5 from J; bases not matched to a gene: 4. Germline V gene sequence: CDR1 SEHNR, CDR2 FQNEAQ (reference sequence). The CDR3 region is CASSRGLAHEQYF. Partial CDR3 DNA: TGTGCCAGCAGCCGGGGACTAGCTCACGAG.

This clone was counted ten times or more. The read finishes 3 residues shy of the CDR3 end, and the germline J gene is used to complete it. The chain recombines TRBV7-8 with TRBJ2-2, with D tentatively TRBD1 (5 bases). The V gene lost 5 bases and the J gene lost 5 bases, with 15 bases spanning the gap. CDR3 length: 15 amino acids. In germline, CDR1 is SGHVS, CDR2 FQNEAQ. CDR3 residues: CASSPQAKGTGELFF. The sequenced part of the CDR3 DNA is TGTGCCAGCAGCCCACAGGCGAAAGGTACCGGGGAG.

This clone has only a few counts. The read comes to an end 3 residues before the CDR3 does, leaving the germline J gene to fill in the end. The chain uses TRBV5-1 and TRBJ2-3; a possible D gene is TRBD1 (6 bases). CDR1 and CDR2 from the germline V gene are SGHRS and YFSETQ. The CDR3 has 15 amino acids. The covered CDR3 bases are TGCGCCAGCAGCTTAGGGACAAATAGCAATCAGCCG. Amino acids: CASSLGTNSNQP. The entire CDR3 protein reads CASSLGTNSNQPQYF.

This clone came up many times. The sequence runs out 3 residues before the end of the CDR3; the remainder is reconstructed from the germline J gene. V gene TRBV14 combines with J gene TRBJ2-1; 7 bases fit TRBD1. J was trimmed by 5 bases and V by 3 bases; bases with no gene match: 10. Germline lookup yields CDR1 SGHDN and CDR2 FVKESK. The CDR3 covers 16 residues. The sequenced part of the CDR3 DNA is TGTGCCAGCAGCCACCCCGGGACAGAAGCCGACAATGAG. Translating it yields CASSHPGTEADNE. The full CDR3 reads CASSHPGTEADNEQFF.

As for this clone: The missing CDR3 end, 3 residues past where the read stops, is filled in from the germline J gene. The J gene is TRBJ2-7, the V gene TRBV5-4; no clear D. The CDR3 contains 16 residues. The V and J ends lost 0 bases and 1 base respectively, with 14 bases between them. Per germline, CDR1 SGHNT and CDR2 YYREEE (reference sequence). The sequenced CDR3 bases are TGTGCCAGCAGCTTGGACAGAGCCGATGGATCCTACGAG. Its translation is CASSLDRADGSYE. The full CDR3 is CASSLDRADGSYEQYF.

This clone was seen ten or more times. The missing CDR3 end, 3 residues past where the read stops, is filled in from the germline J gene. This chain connects TRBV10-1 to TRBJ2-3; 7 bases map to TRBD2. CDR3 length: 17 residues. Per germline, CDR1 WNHNN and CDR2 SYGVQD (reference sequence). After removal of 6 bases from V and 3 bases from J, the junction contained 15 bases not matched to a gene. CDR3 DNA (partial): TGCGCCAGCAGACGAACGACTAGCCCCGGGGAAACAGATACG. Protein: CASRRTTSPGETDT. In full, the CDR3 reads CASRRTTSPGETDTQYF.

This clone was counted between two and nine times. With the read ending 3 residues before the CDR3 end, the germline J gene is used to fill in that end. The V gene is TRBV7-2, the J gene TRBJ1-2, with D maybe TRBD1 (6 bases). CDR3 length: 14 residues. The V gene's germline CDR1 is SGHTA and CDR2 FQGNSA. The DNA read from the CDR3 is TGTGCCAGCAGTTTAACCCGGGACACAGATACC. Translated: CASSLTRDTDT. The whole CDR3 region reads CASSLTRDTDTYTF.

In its sample, this clone was seen many times. The CDR3 end falls 3 residues outside the read, so it is completed with the germline J gene. The chain carries TRBV14 and TRBJ2-1, with D uncertain. V shed 0 bases and J shed 4 bases, with 7 bases lying between them. The CDR3 loop spans 14 amino acids. The germline gives CDR1 SGHDN, CDR2 FVKESK. The CDR3 spells CASSQDRRYNEQFF. The CDR3 bases that were read are TGTGCCAGCAGCCAAGATAGAAGATACAATGAG.